The clone carrying this TCR beta chain was counted at least ten times. The antigen is not known. The library was built for alpha chains, so this beta chain is an off-target read and its size means little. This record belongs to a study of spatial heterogeneity in lung cancer. This CDR3 spans 13 amino acids. Trimming removed 1 base at V and 6 bases at J, with 10 bases between. Looked up from germline, CDR1 is MNHNS and CDR2 is SASEGT. General observations from the study: Coverage of tumor T cells, by estimate, reached about 7.6% for alpha chains and about 12% for beta chains. The number of expanded tumor alpha and beta chains correlated with mutation number.

Noted time point: sample taken at primary tumor resection. Researchers sequenced whole RNA taken from tumor, nontumor lung or frozen PBMC without sorting. TCRdb reprocessed the 5' RACE reads with MiXCR, giving one entry per CDR3 protein. The sample lists fewer than 11,000 distinct CDR3 sequences; roughly an eighth were seen once. The chain links TRBV6-1 to TRBJ2-7; D not resolved. The sequence derives from a male donor with early-stage non-small cell lung cancer. This specimen consisted of lung tumor tissue, obtained at surgery. CDR3 DNA sequence: TGTGCCAGCAGTGAAGGGATTAACTCCGAGCAGTACTTC. Residues: CASSEGINSEQYF.